The clone carrying this TCR beta chain was detected a few times. What it binds is not known. This entry is derived from a study of CD8 T cells in ankylosing spondylitis. Study results and limitations: Ankylosing spondylitis blood appeared to be characterized by a TCR beta motif of 8 or 9 highly homologous variants. From matched ankylosing spondylitis synovial fluid, disease-linked clones were reportedly recovered at significantly enriched levels.

Researchers built TCR beta libraries using quantitative 5'-RACE with molecular barcodes. TCRdb used MiXCR to reprocess the 5' RACE reads, holding one entry per CDR3 protein. The sample has fewer than 250,000 distinct CDR3 sequences; approximately 20% are singletons. Looked up from germline, CDR1 is LNHNV and CDR2 is YYDKDF (reference sequence). The V gene lost 0 bases and the J gene lost 5 bases, with 29 bases spanning the gap. CDR3 length equals 21 residues. The sequenced sample consisted of blood, either unsorted or a sorted T cell fraction (not recorded which). The genes are TRBV15 and TRBJ2-1; tentatively, D is TRBD2 (6 bases). The sequence came from a male donor with ankylosing spondylitis. The CDR3 nucleotides are TGTGCCACCAGCAGAGATCACGCCCCAGGGAGGTGGGAGAGTGGGGACAATGAGCAGTTCTTC. This sequence encodes CATSRDHAPGRWESGDNEQFF.